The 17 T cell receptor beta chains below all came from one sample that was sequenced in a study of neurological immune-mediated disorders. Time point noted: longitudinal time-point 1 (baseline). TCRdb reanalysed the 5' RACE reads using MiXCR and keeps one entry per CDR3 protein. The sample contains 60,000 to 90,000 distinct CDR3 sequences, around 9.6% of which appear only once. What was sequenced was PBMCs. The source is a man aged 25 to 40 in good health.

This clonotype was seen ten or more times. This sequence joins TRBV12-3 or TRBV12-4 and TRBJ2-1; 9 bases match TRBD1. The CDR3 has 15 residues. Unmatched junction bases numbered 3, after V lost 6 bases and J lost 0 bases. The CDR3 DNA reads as TGTGCCAGCAGGCCGGGACAGGGCTCCTACAATGAGCAGTTCTTC. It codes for CASRPGQGSYNEQFF.

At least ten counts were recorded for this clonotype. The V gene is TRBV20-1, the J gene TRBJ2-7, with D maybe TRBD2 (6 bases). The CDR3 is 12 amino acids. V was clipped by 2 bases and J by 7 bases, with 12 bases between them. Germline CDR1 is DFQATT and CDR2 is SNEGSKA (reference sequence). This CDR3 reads CSARSSGWEQYF. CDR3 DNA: TGCAGTGCTAGAAGCAGCGGGTGGGAGCAGTACTTC.

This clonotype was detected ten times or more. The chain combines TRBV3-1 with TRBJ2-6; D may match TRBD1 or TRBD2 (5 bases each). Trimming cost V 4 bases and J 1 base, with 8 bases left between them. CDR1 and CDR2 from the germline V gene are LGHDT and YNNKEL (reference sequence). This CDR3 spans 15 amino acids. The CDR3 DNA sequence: TGTGCCAGCAGCCGAGGGGTATCTGGGGCCAACGTCCTGACTTTC. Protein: CASSRGVSGANVLTF.

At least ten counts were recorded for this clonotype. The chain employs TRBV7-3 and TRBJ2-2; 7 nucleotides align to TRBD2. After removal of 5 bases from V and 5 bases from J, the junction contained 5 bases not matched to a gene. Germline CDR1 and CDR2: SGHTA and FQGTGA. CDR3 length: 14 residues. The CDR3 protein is CASSSGAGTGELFF. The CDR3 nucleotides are TGTGCCAGCAGCAGCGGGGCCGGGACCGGGGAGCTGTTTTTT. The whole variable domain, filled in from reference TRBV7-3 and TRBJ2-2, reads GAGVSQTPSNKVTEKGKYVELRCDPISGHTALYWYRQSLGQGPEFLIYFQGTGAADDSGLPNDRFFAVRPEGSVSTLKIQRTERGDSAVYLCASSSGAGTGELFFGEGSRLTVL.

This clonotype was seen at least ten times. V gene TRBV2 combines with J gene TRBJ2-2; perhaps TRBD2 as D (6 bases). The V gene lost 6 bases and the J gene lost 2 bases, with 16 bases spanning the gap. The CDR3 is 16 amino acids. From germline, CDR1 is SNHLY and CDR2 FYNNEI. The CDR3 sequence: CASREGTSQNTGELFF. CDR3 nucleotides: TGTGCCAGCAGAGAGGGGACTTCCCAAAACACCGGGGAGCTGTTTTTT.

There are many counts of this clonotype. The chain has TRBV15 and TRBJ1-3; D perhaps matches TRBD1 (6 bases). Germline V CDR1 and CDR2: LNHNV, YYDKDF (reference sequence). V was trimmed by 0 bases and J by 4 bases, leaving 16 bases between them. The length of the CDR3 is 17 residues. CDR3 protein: CATSREVRNREGNTIYF. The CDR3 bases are TGTGCCACCAGCAGAGAGGTTCGGAACAGGGAAGGAAACACCATATATTTT. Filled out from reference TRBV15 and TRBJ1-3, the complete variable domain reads DAMVIQNPRYQVTQFGKPVTLSCSQTLNHNVMYWYQQKSSQAPKLLFHYYDKDFNNEADTPDNFQSRRPNTSFCFLDIRSPGLGDTAMYLCATSREVRNREGNTIYFGEGSWLTVV.

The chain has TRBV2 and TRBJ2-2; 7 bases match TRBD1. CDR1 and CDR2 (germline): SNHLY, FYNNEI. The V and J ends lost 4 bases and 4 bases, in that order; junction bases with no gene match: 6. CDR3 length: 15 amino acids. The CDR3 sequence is CASSGRQGFTGELFF. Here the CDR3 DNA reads TGTGCCAGCAGTGGGAGACAGGGTTTCACCGGGGAGCTGTTTTTT.

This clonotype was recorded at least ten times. The CDR3 region is CASSFGGLLYEQYF. The DNA of the CDR3 is TGTGCCAGCAGTTTTGGCGGGCTCCTCTACGAGCAGTACTTC. This rearrangement joins TRBV12-3 or TRBV12-4 to TRBJ2-7, with a weak D call TRBD2 (5 bases). V was clipped by 3 bases and J by 3 bases, with 12 bases between them. This CDR3 region has 14 residues.

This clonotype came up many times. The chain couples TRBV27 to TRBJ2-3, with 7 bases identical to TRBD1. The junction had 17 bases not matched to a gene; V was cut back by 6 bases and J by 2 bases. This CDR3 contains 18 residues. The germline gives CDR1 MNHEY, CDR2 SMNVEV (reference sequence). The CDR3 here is CASSQGQLEVGNTDTQYF. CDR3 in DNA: TGTGCCAGCAGCCAGGGACAGCTGGAGGTCGGAAACACAGATACGCAGTATTTT.

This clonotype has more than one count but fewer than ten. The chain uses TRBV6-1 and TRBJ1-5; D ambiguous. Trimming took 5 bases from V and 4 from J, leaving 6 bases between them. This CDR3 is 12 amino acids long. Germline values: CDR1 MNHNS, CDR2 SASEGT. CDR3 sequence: CASSILNQPQHF. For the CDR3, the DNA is TGTGCCAGCAGTATCCTTAATCAGCCCCAGCATTTT.

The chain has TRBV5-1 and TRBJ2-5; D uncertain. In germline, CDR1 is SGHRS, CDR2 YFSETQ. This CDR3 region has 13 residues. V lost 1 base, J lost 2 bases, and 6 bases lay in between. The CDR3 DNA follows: TGCGCCAGCAGCTTGACCAGACAAGAGACCCAGTACTTC. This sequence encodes CASSLTRQETQYF.

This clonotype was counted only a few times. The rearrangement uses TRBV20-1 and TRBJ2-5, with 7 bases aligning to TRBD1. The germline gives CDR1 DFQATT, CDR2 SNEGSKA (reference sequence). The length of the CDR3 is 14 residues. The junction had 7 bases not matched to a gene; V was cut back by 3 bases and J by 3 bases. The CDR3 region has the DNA TGCAGTGCTAGCCTAGTCCAGGGGGAAGAGACCCAGTACTTC. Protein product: CSASLVQGEETQYF.

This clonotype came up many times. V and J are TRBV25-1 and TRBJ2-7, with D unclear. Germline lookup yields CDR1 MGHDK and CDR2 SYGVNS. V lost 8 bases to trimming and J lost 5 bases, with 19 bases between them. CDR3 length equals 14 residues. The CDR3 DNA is TGTGCCAGCCTAAATCCGGGCCAAGGGAACGAGCAGTACTTC. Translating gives CASLNPGQGNEQYF.

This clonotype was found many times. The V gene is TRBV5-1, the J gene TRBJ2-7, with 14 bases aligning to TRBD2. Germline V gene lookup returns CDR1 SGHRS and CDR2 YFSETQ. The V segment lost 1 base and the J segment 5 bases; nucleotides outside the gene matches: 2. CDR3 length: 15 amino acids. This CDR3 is CASSLTGLAGDEQYF. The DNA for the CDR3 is TGCGCCAGCAGCTTGACGGGACTAGCGGGAGACGAGCAGTACTTC.

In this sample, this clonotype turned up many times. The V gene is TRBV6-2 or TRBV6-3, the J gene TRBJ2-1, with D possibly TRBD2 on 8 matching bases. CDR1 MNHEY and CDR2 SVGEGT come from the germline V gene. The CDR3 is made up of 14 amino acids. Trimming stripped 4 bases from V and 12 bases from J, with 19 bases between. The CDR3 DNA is TGTGCCAGCAGTTCAGGGGGACTAGATTCTGGGCAGTTCTTC. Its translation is CASSSGGLDSGQFF.

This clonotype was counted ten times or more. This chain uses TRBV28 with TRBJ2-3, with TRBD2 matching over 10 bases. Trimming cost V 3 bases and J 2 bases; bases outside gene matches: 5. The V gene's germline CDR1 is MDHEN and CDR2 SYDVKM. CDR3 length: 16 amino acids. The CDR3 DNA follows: TGTGCCAGCAGTTTCGAGACTAGCGGGTACACAGATACGCAGTATTTT. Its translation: CASSFETSGYTDTQYF.

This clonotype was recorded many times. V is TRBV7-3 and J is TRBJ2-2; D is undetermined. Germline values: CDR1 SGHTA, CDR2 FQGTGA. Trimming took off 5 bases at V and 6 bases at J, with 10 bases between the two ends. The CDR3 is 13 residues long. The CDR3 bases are TGTGCCAGCAGCCCAACGTCACCCGGGGAGCTGTTTTTT. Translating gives CASSPTSPGELFF.